This entry describes one T cell receptor (beta chain). Looked up from germline, CDR1 is MNHEY and CDR2 is SMNVEV (reference sequence). The CDR3 has 14 residues. J was trimmed by 0 bases and V by 3 bases; bases with no gene match: 1. This sample stems from a study of Ad26.COV2.S vaccination and SARS-CoV-2 variants. Measured with immunoSEQ multiplex PCR; TCRdb has only the in-frame clones, and not every one. This table has about 370,000 clones, about nine tenths appearing once. The treatment was: about 20 received Ad26.COV2.S at low or high dose, single or two shots; several received placebo; per-sample allocation not given. The investigators took samples on day 63 after the first vaccine or placebo injection.

The clonotype was recovered from a person between 18 and 60 years old who received the Ad26.COV2.S COVID-19 vaccine or a placebo. The rearrangement uses TRBV27 and TRBJ1-2; 7 nucleotides align to TRBD1. Sequenced material: peripheral blood, taken in a trial of Ad26.COV2.S vaccine versus placebo. DNA for the CDR3: TGTGCCAGCAGTTTTCAGGGGGCTAACTATGGCTACACCTTC. Translation: CASSFQGANYGYTF.